This TCR beta chain was captured in a study of T cell repertoires in cytomegalovirus infection. TCRdb re-called the reads through MiXCR, storing one row per CDR3 protein. The data hold roughly 990,000 distinct CDR3 sequences, with 25% to 40% observed a single time. Notes on this clonotype: Antigen: not known.

Points from the study as a whole: What dominated the ex vivo response were HLA-C-restricted CMV-specific TCR beta clonotypes.

The CDR3 totals 15 residues. V lost 4 bases and J lost 7, with 21 bases in between. Germline V gives CDR1 SGHDT, CDR2 YYEEEE. The sample here was cultured CD8+ T cells from PBMCs, taken from culture after CMV antigen stimulation. The chain joins TRBV5-6 to TRBJ2-7, with a weak D call TRBD2 (5 bases). This sequence originates from a human donor in good health (CMV status not recorded). Some clones in this sample may be carry-over from other donors' samples. The CDR3: CASSGSGAASGEQYF. The CDR3 bases are TGTGCCAGCAGCGGTTCTGGAGCGGCGTCGGGGGAGCAGTACTTC.